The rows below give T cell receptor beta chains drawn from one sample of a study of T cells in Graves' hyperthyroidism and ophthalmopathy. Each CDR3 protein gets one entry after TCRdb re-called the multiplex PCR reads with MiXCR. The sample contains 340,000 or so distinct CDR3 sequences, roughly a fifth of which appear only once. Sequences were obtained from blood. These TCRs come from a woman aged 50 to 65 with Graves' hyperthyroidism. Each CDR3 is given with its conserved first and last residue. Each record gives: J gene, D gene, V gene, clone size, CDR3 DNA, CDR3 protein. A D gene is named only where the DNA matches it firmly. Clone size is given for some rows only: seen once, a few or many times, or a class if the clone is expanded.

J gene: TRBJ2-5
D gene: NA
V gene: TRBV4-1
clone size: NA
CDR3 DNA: TGCGCCAGCAGCCGAATAGCGTTCCAAGAGACCCAGTACTTC
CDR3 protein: CASSRIAFQETQYF

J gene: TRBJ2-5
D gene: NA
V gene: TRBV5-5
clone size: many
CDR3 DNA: TGTGCCAGCAGCCCACCGGAGCAGGAGGACGAGGAAGAGACCCAGTACTTC
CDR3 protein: CASSPPEQEDEEETQYF

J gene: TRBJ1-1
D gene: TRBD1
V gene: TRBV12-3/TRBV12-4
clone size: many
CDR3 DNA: TGTGCCAGCACCCCGACAGGGGGCTTCACTGAAGCTTTCTTT
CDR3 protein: CASTPTGGFTEAFF

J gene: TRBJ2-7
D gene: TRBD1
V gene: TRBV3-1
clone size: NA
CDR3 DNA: TGTGCCAGCAGCCAGGACAGGGCGCGCTCCTACGAGCAGTACTTC
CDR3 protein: CASSQDRARSYEQYF

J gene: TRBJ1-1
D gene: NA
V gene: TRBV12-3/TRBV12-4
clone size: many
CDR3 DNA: TGTGCCAGCAGTCCCCACGGGGTGAACACTGAAGCTTTCTTT
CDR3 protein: CASSPHGVNTEAFF

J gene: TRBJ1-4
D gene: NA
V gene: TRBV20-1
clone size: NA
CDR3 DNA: TGCAGTGCTAGGGGACACCAAATAGGGGATGAAAAACTGTTTTTT
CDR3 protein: CSARGHQIGDEKLFF

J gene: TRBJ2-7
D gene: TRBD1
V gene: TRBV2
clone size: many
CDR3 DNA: TGTGCCAGCAGGCAAAATCTACCTACGGGACAGGGGAACTACGAGCAGTACTTC
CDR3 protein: CASRQNLPTGQGNYEQYF

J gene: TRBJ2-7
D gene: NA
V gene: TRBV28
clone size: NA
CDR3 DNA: TGTGCCAGCAGTCGAGGACAGAAGACCTACGAGCAGTACTTC
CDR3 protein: CASSRGQKTYEQYF

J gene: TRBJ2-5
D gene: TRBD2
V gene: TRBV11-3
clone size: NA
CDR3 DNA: TGTGCCAGCAGCTTAGTAGGACTAGCGGGAGACGAGACCCAGTACTTC
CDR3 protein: CASSLVGLAGDETQYF

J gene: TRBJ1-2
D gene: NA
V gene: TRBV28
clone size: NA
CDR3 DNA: TGTGCCAGCAGCAAGGATTGGACACGGCAAGGCTACACCTTC
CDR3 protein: CASSKDWTRQGYTF

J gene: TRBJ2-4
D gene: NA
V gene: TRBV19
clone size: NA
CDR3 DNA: TGTGCCAGTAGTATAGGGACACGAAACATTCAGTACTTC
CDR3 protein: CASSIGTRNIQYF

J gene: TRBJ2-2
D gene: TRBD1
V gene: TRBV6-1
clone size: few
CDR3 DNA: TGTGCCAGCAGTACACAGGGGTTTAGCGGGGAGCTGTTTTTT
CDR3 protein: CASSTQGFSGELFF

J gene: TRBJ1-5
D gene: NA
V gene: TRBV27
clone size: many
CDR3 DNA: TGTGCCAGCAGTTTGTCCGGGTCGTCGATCAATCAGCCCCAGCATTTT
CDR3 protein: CASSLSGSSINQPQHF

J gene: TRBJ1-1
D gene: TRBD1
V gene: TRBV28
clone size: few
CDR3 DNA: TGTGCCAGCAGACAGGGGACAGGGAACACTGAAGCTTTCTTT
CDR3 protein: CASRQGTGNTEAFF

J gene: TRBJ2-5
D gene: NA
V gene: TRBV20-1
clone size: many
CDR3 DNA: TGCAGTGCTCATCCTGGGACCCCGGGATTGCAAGAGACCCAGTACTTC
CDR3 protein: CSAHPGTPGLQETQYF

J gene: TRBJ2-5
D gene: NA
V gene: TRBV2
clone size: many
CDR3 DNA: TGTGCCAGCAAAGGGACCACGATCCAAGAGACCCAGTACTTC
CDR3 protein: CASKGTTIQETQYF

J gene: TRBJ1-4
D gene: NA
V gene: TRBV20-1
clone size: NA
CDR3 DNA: TGCAGTGCTGGGGGTGAAAAACTGTTTTTT
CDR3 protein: CSAGGEKLFF

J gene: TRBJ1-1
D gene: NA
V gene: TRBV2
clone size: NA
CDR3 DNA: TGTGCCAGCGGTACCTCCACCGTGAACACTGAAGCTTTCTTT
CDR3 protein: CASGTSTVNTEAFF

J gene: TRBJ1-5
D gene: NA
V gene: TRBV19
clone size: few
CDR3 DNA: TGTGCCAGTAGTATCTCAATCCGGGGGCCGATTAATAGCAATCAGCCCCAGCATTTT
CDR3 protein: CASSISIRGPINSNQPQHF

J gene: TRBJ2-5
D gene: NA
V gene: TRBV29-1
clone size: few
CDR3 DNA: TGCAGCGTGGCCGAGGGCGAGACCCAGTACTTC
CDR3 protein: CSVAEGETQYF

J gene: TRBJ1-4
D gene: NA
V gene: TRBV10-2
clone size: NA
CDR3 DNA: TGCGCCAGCAGAGACAGGCTCGGTGAAAAACTGTTTTTT
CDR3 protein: CASRDRLGEKLFF

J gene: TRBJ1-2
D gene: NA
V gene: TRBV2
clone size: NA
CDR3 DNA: TGTGCCAGCAAACCCCCGCGGGGGAGGGGTGGCCACACCTTC
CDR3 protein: CASKPPRGRGGHTF

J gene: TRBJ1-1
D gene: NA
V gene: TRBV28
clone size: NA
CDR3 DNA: TGTGCCAGCGGCGGGGGGCCTGAAGCTTTCTTT
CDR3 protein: CASGGGPEAFF

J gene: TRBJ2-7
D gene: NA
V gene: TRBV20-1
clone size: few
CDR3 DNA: TGCAGTGCTAGAGTTGGTGGGATTGGGTCCTACGAGCAGTACTTC
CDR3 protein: CSARVGGIGSYEQYF

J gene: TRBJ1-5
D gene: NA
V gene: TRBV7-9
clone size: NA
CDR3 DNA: TGTGCCAGCAGCGACCACAACCAGCCCCAGCATTTT
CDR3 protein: CASSDHNQPQHF

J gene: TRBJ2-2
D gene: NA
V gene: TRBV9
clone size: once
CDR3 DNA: TGTGCCAGCAGCGTAGAGGGCGGGGCCGGGGAGCTGTTTTTT
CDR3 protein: CASSVEGGAGELFF

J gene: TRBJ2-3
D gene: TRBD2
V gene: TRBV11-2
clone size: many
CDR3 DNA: TGTGCCAGCCGAACCGGGACTAGCAGTACAGATACGCAGTATTTT
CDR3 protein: CASRTGTSSTDTQYF

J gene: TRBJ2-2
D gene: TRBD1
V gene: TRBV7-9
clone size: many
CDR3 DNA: TGTGCCAGCAGCTCGACAGGACAGGGTGCCACCGGGGAGCTGTTTTTT
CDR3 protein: CASSSTGQGATGELFF

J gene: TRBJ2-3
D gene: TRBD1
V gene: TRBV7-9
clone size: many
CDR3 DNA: TGTGCCAGCAGCCAACCGCGACAGGGCCCAGATACGCAGTATTTT
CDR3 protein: CASSQPRQGPDTQYF

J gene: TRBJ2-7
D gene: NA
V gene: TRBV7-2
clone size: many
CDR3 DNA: TGTGCCAGCAGCTTAGCCCCGGGCTACGAGCAGTACTTC
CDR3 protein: CASSLAPGYEQYF

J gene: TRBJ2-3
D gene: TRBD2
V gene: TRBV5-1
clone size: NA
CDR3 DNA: TGCGCCAGCAGCTTGGTGGCGGGAGGGCATCAAGTCAGAACTAGCACAGATACGCAGTATTTT
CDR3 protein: CASSLVAGGHQVRTSTDTQYF

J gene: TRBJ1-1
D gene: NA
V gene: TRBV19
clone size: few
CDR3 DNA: TGTGCCAGTAGTATTGACAGAACCGAAGCTTTCTTT
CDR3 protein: CASSIDRTEAFF

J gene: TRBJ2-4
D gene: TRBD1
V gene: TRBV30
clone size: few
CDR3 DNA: TGTGCCTGGAGTGCAGACAGGGTGGATATTCAGTACTTC
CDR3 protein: CAWSADRVDIQYF

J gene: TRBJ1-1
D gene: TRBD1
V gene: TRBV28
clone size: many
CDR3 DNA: TGTGCCAGCAGGGGACAGTTCACTGAAGCTTTCTTT
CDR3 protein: CASRGQFTEAFF

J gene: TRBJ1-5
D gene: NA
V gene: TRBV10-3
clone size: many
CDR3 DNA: TGTGCCATCAGTGAGAGGGGGTCGATTCAGCCCCAGCATTTT
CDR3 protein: CAISERGSIQPQHF

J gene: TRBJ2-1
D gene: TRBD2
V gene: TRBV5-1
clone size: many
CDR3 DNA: TGCGCCAGCAGCGCTGGGACTACACCGTCCTACAATGAGCAGTTCTTC
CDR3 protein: CASSAGTTPSYNEQFF

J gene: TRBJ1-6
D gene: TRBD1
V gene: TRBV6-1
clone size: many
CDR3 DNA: TGTGCCAGCACCACGGGACAGGTGGGAGATTCACCCCTCCACTTT
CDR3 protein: CASTTGQVGDSPLHF

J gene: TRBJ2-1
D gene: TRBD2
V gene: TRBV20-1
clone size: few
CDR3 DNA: TGCAGTGCTAGACGGACAGGGACTAGCGGGAATAATGAGCAGTTCTTC
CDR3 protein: CSARRTGTSGNNEQFF

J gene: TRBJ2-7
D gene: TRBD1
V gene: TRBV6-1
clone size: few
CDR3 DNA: TGTGCCAGCAGTCCCACCATACAGGGGACAACCTACGAGCAGTACTTC
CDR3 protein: CASSPTIQGTTYEQYF

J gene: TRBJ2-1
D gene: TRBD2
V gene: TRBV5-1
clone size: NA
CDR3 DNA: TGCGCCAGCAGCTTCCTAGCGGGAGCCAATGAGCAGTTCTTC
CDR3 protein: CASSFLAGANEQFF

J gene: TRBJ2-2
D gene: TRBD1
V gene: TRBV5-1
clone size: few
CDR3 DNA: TGCGCCAGCAGCCCGGGGCTGGGGACAGGTACCGGGGAGCTGTTTTTT
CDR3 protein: CASSPGLGTGTGELFF

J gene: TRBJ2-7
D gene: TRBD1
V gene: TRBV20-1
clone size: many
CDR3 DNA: TGCAGTGCAACCGGGACAGGGGCTAGCGAGCAGTACTTC
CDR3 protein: CSATGTGASEQYF

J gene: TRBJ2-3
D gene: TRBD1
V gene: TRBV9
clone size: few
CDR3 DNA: TGTGCCAGCAGCGGAACCGGGACAGGCACAGATACGCAGTATTTT
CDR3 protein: CASSGTGTGTDTQYF

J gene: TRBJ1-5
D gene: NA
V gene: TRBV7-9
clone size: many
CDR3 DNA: TGTGCCAGCAGCCCAGGGCAGGGAGGGTGGAGCAATCAGCCCCAGCATTTT
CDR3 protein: CASSPGQGGWSNQPQHF

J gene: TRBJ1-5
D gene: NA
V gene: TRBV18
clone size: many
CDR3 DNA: TGTGCCAGCTCACCACCGGGACAACCGTCTGCCCAGCATTTT
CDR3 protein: CASSPPGQPSAQHF

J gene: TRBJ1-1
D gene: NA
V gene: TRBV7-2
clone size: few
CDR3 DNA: TGTGCCAGCAGCTTAGGGGTGGAGAGAATGAACACTGAAGCTTTCTTT
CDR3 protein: CASSLGVERMNTEAFF

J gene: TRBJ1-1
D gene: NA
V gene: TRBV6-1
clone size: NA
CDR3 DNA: TGTGCCAGCACAAAACAGAGGAGAACTGAAGCTTTCTTT
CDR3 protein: CASTKQRRTEAFF